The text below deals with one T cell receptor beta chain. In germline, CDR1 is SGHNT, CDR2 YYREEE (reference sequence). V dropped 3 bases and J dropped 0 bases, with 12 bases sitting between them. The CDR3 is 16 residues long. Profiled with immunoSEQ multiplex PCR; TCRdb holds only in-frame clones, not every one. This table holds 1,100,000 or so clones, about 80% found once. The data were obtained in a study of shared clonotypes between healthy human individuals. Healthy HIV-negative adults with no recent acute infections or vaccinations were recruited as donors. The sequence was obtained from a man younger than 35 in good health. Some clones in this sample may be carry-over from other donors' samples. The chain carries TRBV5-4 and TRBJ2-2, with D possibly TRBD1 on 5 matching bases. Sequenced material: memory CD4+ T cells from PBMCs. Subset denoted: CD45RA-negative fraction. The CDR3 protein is CASSSLSGTNTGELFF. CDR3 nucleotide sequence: TGTGCCAGCAGCTCCCTCTCAGGGACGAACACCGGGGAGCTGTTTTTT.